This is a list of T cell receptor beta chains from one sample in a study of circulating CD8 cells and anti-PD-1 response in melanoma. Using its own MiXCR run on the reads, TCRdb lists one record per CDR3 protein. The sample has 440 or so distinct CDR3 sequences, 8% to 11% seen once. The source was CD8+ T cells from PBMCs, collected at baseline or after one month of anti-PD-1 therapy (not recorded which). The receptors stem from a human donor with melanoma. Each CDR3 is given with its conserved first and last residue.

V	J	CDR3
TRBV28	TRBJ2-3	CASMATLLEGRSDTQYF
TRBV2	TRBJ2-1	CASLPGTIYNEQFF
TRBV29-1	TRBJ2-7	CSVFQGYEQYF
TRBV25-1	TRBJ2-1	CASRTSGEYNEQFF
TRBV28	TRBJ1-4	CASSFQITGDPTNEKLFF
TRBV20-1	TRBJ2-7	CSAPWTGHSYEQYF
TRBV12-3/TRBV12-4	TRBJ2-3	CASSPAKYSTDTQYF
TRBV20-1	TRBJ1-5	CSAMFGQPQHF
TRBV2	TRBJ1-5	CASREGTGGFQPQHF
TRBV4-1	TRBJ2-1	CASSQDPWTGEQFF
TRBV20-1	TRBJ2-1	CMATGTSGYSYNEQFF
TRBV29-1	TRBJ2-1	CSVTGVVNEQFF
TRBV19	TRBJ2-7	CASSRPSGVEQYF
TRBV28	TRBJ1-2	CASSLDLDGSSRGYTF
TRBV28	TRBJ2-7	CASSFGLSSYEQYF
TRBV27	TRBJ2-1	CASSQQGRSSYNEQFF
TRBV27	TRBJ2-7	CASSSLAGVYEQYF
TRBV28	TRBJ2-1	CASSGLAGISEQFF
TRBV28	TRBJ2-1	CASSFLTGGGSYNEHFF
TRBV9	TRBJ2-7	CASSVNINPYEQYF
TRBV28	TRBJ2-7	CASSPRARRYEQYF
TRBV4-1	TRBJ2-7	CASSQDYRANHGQYF
TRBV28	TRBJ2-2	CASSTLINRGGTGELFF
TRBV21-1	TRBJ2-1	CASSESTRTGGIYNEQFF
TRBV29-1	TRBJ2-1	CSVEVGEQFF
TRBV4-1	TRBJ2-7	CASSQGTFGYEQYF
TRBV28	TRBJ1-1	CASGWGTEAFF
TRBV7-2	TRBJ2-5	CASSRTSGRGETQYF
TRBV29-1	TRBJ2-1	CSAENYAEQFF
TRBV2	TRBJ2-1	CASPGLVANEQFF
TRBV27	TRBJ2-5	CASSEGLAGLLETQYF
TRBV7-8	TRBJ2-3	CASSLSGGSTDTQYF
TRBV20-1	TRBJ2-7	CSVSGWGLPYEQYF
TRBV20-1	TRBJ1-3	CSARDQARSGNTIYF
TRBV9	TRBJ2-7	CASSSFEGEQYF
TRBV20-1	TRBJ2-7	CSARGTLSSYEQYF
TRBV27	TRBJ2-7	CASSFGHEQYF
TRBV27	TRBJ2-3	CASSFTSEDTQYF
TRBV28	TRBJ1-3	CASSQQGMRGNTIYF
TRBV24-1	TRBJ2-5	CATSAEGRETQYF
TRBV14	TRBJ2-2	CASSQELGIGELFF
TRBV5-6	TRBJ1-1	CASSLNMGNTEAFF
TRBV7-3	TRBJ2-3	CASSRLASNTDTQYF
TRBV7-8	TRBJ2-7	CASSPTGSRDEQYF
TRBV20-1	TRBJ2-1	CSARDRTSGSPFSYNEQFF
TRBV19	TRBJ2-7	CASSPWTGQSYEQYF
TRBV27	TRBJ2-7	CASSFTSAGEQYF
TRBV28	TRBJ1-5	CASRAVDSLNQPQRF
TRBV2	TRBJ2-3	CASTGHPTGTQYF
TRBV28	TRBJ2-7	CASSSSGLANEQYF
TRBV7-3	TRBJ2-1	CASSLVIAGVNEQFF